This TCR beta chain was sequenced for a study of cytomegalovirus exposure and HLA in healthy donors. Study-wide points: Relative to the roughly 640-donor mean, N-insertions were reportedly fewer in an Asian-associated ancestry cluster in a later analysis. Researchers reported from a later analysis that most CMV-associated TCR beta chains appeared HLA-restricted.

A note on this clone: The antigen remains undetermined.

Between the trimmed V and J ends, which lost 4 bases and 2 bases, there was a span of 15 bases. Germline lookup yields CDR1 SGHRS and CDR2 YFSETQ. This CDR3 has 15 residues. Though nominally healthy at sampling, donors likely had unrecorded immune exposures. The study ran its PCR with 60 Vbeta and 13 Jbeta primers. The repertoire was sequenced with immunoSEQ multiplex PCR; TCRdb's copy has only in-frame clones and lacks some. The data show approximately 200,000 clones, roughly four fifths seen once. The receptor was isolated from a man younger than 45 in good health and CMV-seronegative. The V gene is TRBV5-1, the J gene TRBJ2-5; possible D gene TRBD1, 6 bases. What was sequenced was PBMCs. DNA for the CDR3: TGCGCCAGCAGCAGGGGGAGTCCAGCTCAAGAGACCCAGTACTTC. This encodes CASSRGSPAQETQYF.